One and the same sample provided the 17 T cell receptor beta chains below, sequenced in a study of blood T cell repertoires in COVID-19. Clones were read by immunoSEQ multiplex PCR, and TCRdb kept only the in-frame ones, dropping some. This sample yields some 110,000 clones, of which about 80% are seen a single time; 11% to 15% belongs to the top ten. The sample was peripheral blood. Receptors originate from a woman aged 55-69 years with acute or convalescent COVID-19.

The chain has TRBV12-3 or TRBV12-4 and TRBJ1-2, with D unclear. Trimming removed 3 bases at V and 2 bases at J, with 7 bases between. The CDR3 is made up of 13 amino acids. CDR3 sequence reads: CASSLERNYGYTF. The DNA for the CDR3 is TGTGCCAGCAGTTTGGAGAGAAACTATGGCTACACCTTC.

In its sample, this clone was seen once. The gene calls are TRBV19 and TRBJ2-2; D possibly corresponds to TRBD2 (5 bases). Germline V lookup: CDR1 LNHDA, CDR2 SQIVND (reference sequence). V lost 6 bases to trimming and J lost 5 bases, with 13 bases between them. This CDR3 is 14 amino acids long. The CDR3 spells CASRRVAQTGELFF. DNA of the CDR3: TGTGCCAGTAGGAGGGTAGCGCAGACCGGGGAGCTGTTTTTT.

This chain uses TRBV3-1 (or the pseudogene TRBV3-2) with TRBJ1-4; D not certain. This CDR3 is built from 14 residues. Trimming stripped 3 bases from V and 4 bases from J, with 9 bases between. CDR1 and CDR2 (germline): LGHDT, YNNKEL (reference sequence). The DNA for the CDR3 is TGTGCCAGCAGCCAGGGCAGAAATAATGAAAAACTGTTTTTT. The encoded protein is CASSQGRNNEKLFF.

The J gene is TRBJ2-7, the V gene TRBV9; tentative D call: TRBD2 (5 bases). Trimming removed 0 bases at V and 2 bases at J, with 9 bases between. CDR1 is SGDLS, CDR2 YYNGEE, per germline. CDR3 length equals 14 residues. This chain's CDR3 is CASSVESGPYEQYF. For the CDR3, the DNA is TGTGCCAGCAGCGTAGAGAGCGGACCCTACGAGCAGTACTTC.

This chain connects TRBV30 to TRBJ1-4; 10 positions agree with TRBD1. CDR3 length: 14 residues. In germline, CDR1 is GTSNPN, CDR2 SVGIG (reference sequence). With 3 bases clipped from V and 16 bases from J, the junction kept 14 bases outside the gene matches. CDR3 sequence reads: CAWSAGDRGPLSFF. CDR3 nucleotides: TGTGCCTGGAGCGCCGGGGACAGGGGACCTTTGTCGTTTTTT.

The J gene is TRBJ1-2, the V gene TRBV5-6; TRBD1 aligns across 10 bases. Germline CDR1 is SGHDT and CDR2 is YYEEEE. Unmatched junction bases numbered 6, after V lost 4 bases and J lost 0 bases. This CDR3 is 16 amino acids long. CDR3 sequence reads: CASSGGTGASNYGYTF. For the CDR3, the DNA is TGTGCCAGCAGCGGCGGGACAGGGGCCTCTAACTATGGCTACACCTTC.

The chain recombines TRBV2 with TRBJ1-5, with 10 bases aligning to TRBD1. V dropped 6 bases and J dropped 5; count of bases not matched to a gene: 4. Germline assignment: CDR1 SNHLY and CDR2 FYNNEI. The CDR3 covers 14 residues. The CDR3 sequence is CASRDDRGHQPQHF. The CDR3 region has the DNA TGTGCCAGCAGAGATGACAGGGGGCATCAGCCCCAGCATTTT. Based on the CDR3 plus reference TRBV2 and TRBJ1-5, the full variable domain is EPEVTQTPSHQVTQMGQEVILRCVPISNHLYFYWYRQILGQKVEFLVSFYNNEISEKSEIFDDQFSVERPDGSNFTLKIRSTKLEDSAMYFCASRDDRGHQPQHFGDGTRLSIL.

This clone was recorded once. This chain joins TRBV5-4 and TRBJ2-5; 9 positions agree with TRBD2. The CDR3 is made up of 15 amino acids. The trim removed 0 bases at V and 4 bases at J, leaving 4 bases unmatched. Germline V gene data show CDR1 as SGHNT and CDR2 as YYREEE (reference sequence). The CDR3 region is CASSLETSGSETQYF. The CDR3 DNA reads as TGTGCCAGCAGCTTGGAAACTAGCGGGTCAGAGACCCAGTACTTC.

V is TRBV7-8 and J is TRBJ1-1; D ambiguous. V shed 2 bases and J shed 2 bases, with 9 bases lying between them. The CDR3 is made up of 14 amino acids. Germline V gene data show CDR1 as SGHVS and CDR2 as FQNEAQ. CDR3 region: CASSLIMGNTEAFF. CDR3 nucleotide sequence: TGTGCCAGCAGCTTAATTATGGGCAACACTGAAGCTTTCTTT. The full variable domain, its missing parts supplied by reference TRBV7-8 and TRBJ1-1, is GAGVSQSPRYKVAKRGQDVALRCDPISGHVSLFWYQQALGQGPEFLTYFQNEAQLDKSGLPSDRFFAERPEGSVSTLKIQRTQQEDSAVYLCASSLIMGNTEAFFGQGTRLTVV.

Worth noting for this clone: One junction end disagrees with the germline gene, perhaps due to a read error. V gene TRBV6-5 combines with J gene TRBJ1-1; TRBD1 matches 9 bases. CDR1 and CDR2 from the germline V gene are MNHEY and SVGAGI. The CDR3 length is 13 residues. The CDR3 nucleotides are TGCACGAGCACGGGACAGGGGAACACTGAAGCTTTCTTT. Protein sequence: CTSTGQGNTEAFF.

The rearrangement joins TRBV7-6 to TRBJ2-1; the D gene is possibly TRBD2 (7 bases). The CDR3 runs to 18 residues. Trimming took off 1 base at V and 8 bases at J, with 24 bases between the two ends. Germline V gene sequence: CDR1 SGHVS, CDR2 FNYEAQ. The CDR3 nucleotides are TGTGCCAGCAGCTTAGTCCCCATCCCTGCGGGGGCTAGGTATGAGCAGTTCTTC. Encoded protein: CASSLVPIPAGARYEQFF.

This chain joins TRBV5-6 and TRBJ2-1, with 8 bases matching TRBD1. This CDR3 contains 16 residues. Germline V gives CDR1 SGHDT, CDR2 YYEEEE. J gave up 4 bases and V 5 bases, and 11 bases lay outside the gene matches. CDR3 sequence (DNA): TGTGCCAGCAGTCACAACAGGGGGAGCCGTTACAATGAGCAGTTCTTC. This codes for CASSHNRGSRYNEQFF.

This clone has more than one count but fewer than ten. The chain carries TRBV19 and TRBJ1-2; 8 bases match TRBD1. In germline, CDR1 is LNHDA, CDR2 SQIVND (reference sequence). The CDR3 has 14 amino acids. Trimming removed 4 bases from V and 4 bases from J; junction bases left unmatched: 5. The CDR3 region is CASSRTGKAYGYTF. DNA for the CDR3: TGTGCCAGTAGTAGGACAGGGAAGGCCTATGGCTACACCTTC.

This clone was recorded only once. The CDR3 DNA sequence: TGTGCCAGCAGCTTGTCACAGGGACAGCCCCAGCATTTT. Encoded protein: CASSLSQGQPQHF. V is TRBV5-6 and J is TRBJ1-5, with a possible D match to TRBD1 (6 bases). The CDR3 is made up of 13 amino acids. Germline V lookup: CDR1 SGHDT, CDR2 YYEEEE. V lost 1 base and J 7 bases, leaving 9 bases between the germline ends.

This clone was observed once. The chain is built from TRBV7-8 and TRBJ1-2; 10 bases map to TRBD1. Germline loops: CDR1 SGHVS, CDR2 FQNEAQ. V shed 5 bases, J shed 12 bases, and the junction held 6 bases outside the gene matches. CDR3 length: 12 residues. The CDR3: CASSPGTGDHTF. The CDR3 DNA follows: TGTGCCAGCAGCCCCGGGACAGGGGACCACACCTTC.

CDR3 protein: CASSVTAYGYTF. The CDR3, as DNA: TGTGCCAGCAGTGTAACAGCCTATGGCTACACCTTC. The J gene is TRBJ1-2, the V gene TRBV2; D unclear. The CDR3 has 12 residues. Trimming removed 4 bases at V and 4 bases at J, with 7 bases between. Looked up from germline, CDR1 is SNHLY and CDR2 is FYNNEI.

The chain combines TRBV10-1 with TRBJ2-3; 7 positions match TRBD1. The J segment lost 6 bases and the V segment lost 6 bases, leaving 9 bases of the junction unmatched. This CDR3 has 14 residues. Germline lookup yields CDR1 WNHNN and CDR2 SYGVQD (reference sequence). CDR3 in DNA: TGCGCCAGCAGGATGGGCGGACAGGACGATACGCAGTATTTT. Its translation: CASRMGGQDDTQYF.